A selection of T cell receptor beta chains follows, all from one sample in a study of follicular helper T cells after annual influenza vaccination. Produced via immunoSEQ multiplex PCR; TCRdb's table is partial and in-frame only. The data show approximately 9,300 clones, roughly 89% seen once. This specimen consisted of CXCR5+ CD38- circulating T follicular helper cells from blood, obtained on the day of influenza vaccination. Source of these receptors: an adult who received the influenza vaccine. Both conserved end residues are part of each CDR3. The D gene is left open where the match is weak. Not every row has a clone size; where given, it reads once, few, many or a size class.

j_call: TRBJ2-3
d_call: -
v_call: TRBV11-2
clone_size: -
cdr3_nt: TGTGCCAGCAGCTTCCCAAGCACAGATACGCAGTATTTT
cdr3_aa: CASSFPSTDTQYF

j_call: TRBJ2-1
d_call: -
v_call: TRBV30
clone_size: -
cdr3_nt: TGTGCCTGGAGCAGGCGAGGAACCCAGATGAAGCAGTTCTTC
cdr3_aa: CAWSRRGTQMKQFF

j_call: TRBJ1-6
d_call: TRBD1
v_call: TRBV25-1
clone_size: -
cdr3_nt: TGTGCCAGCAGTGAATTGGCGGGCTGGACAGGGGGCTCACCCCTCCACTTT
cdr3_aa: CASSELAGWTGGSPLHF

j_call: TRBJ1-1
d_call: -
v_call: TRBV10-3
clone_size: -
cdr3_nt: TGTGCCACCGAGCAGGGCGGGGACACTGAAGCTTTCTTT
cdr3_aa: CATEQGGDTEAFF

j_call: TRBJ1-1
d_call: -
v_call: TRBV19
clone_size: -
cdr3_nt: TGTGCCAGTACCGAGGACAGAAAAGAAACTGAAGCTTTCTTT
cdr3_aa: CASTEDRKETEAFF

j_call: TRBJ2-3
d_call: TRBD2
v_call: TRBV7-6
clone_size: -
cdr3_nt: TGTGCCAGCAGCTTCGGGGGGGCTGGGACAGATACGCAGTATTTT
cdr3_aa: CASSFGGAGTDTQYF

j_call: TRBJ1-4
d_call: -
v_call: TRBV7-9
clone_size: -
cdr3_nt: TGTGCCAGCAGCTTAGGTGTGGTTGAAAAACTGTTTTTT
cdr3_aa: CASSLGVVEKLFF

j_call: TRBJ1-6
d_call: TRBD1
v_call: TRBV25-1
clone_size: few
cdr3_nt: TGTGCCAGCAGTGAATCCGGGACAGGGGGTTCACCCCTCCACTTT
cdr3_aa: CASSESGTGGSPLHF

j_call: TRBJ2-4
d_call: -
v_call: TRBV11-3
clone_size: -
cdr3_nt: TGTGCCAGCAGCTTAGGTGGGACCCTAGAAAACATTCAGTACTTC
cdr3_aa: CASSLGGTLENIQYF

j_call: TRBJ2-7
d_call: -
v_call: TRBV6-5
clone_size: -
cdr3_nt: TGTGCCAGCAGTTCCGAGTACGAGCAGTACTTC
cdr3_aa: CASSSEYEQYF

j_call: TRBJ1-1
d_call: -
v_call: TRBV6-1
clone_size: -
cdr3_nt: TGTGCCAGCCGAGGGGCAGGGTGGACTGAAGCTTTCTTT
cdr3_aa: CASRGAGWTEAFF

j_call: TRBJ1-5
d_call: -
v_call: TRBV28
clone_size: -
cdr3_nt: TGTGCCAGCAGTCCTTTGGTAGGGGCAGGGGTCTATAGCAATCAGCCCCAGCATTTT
cdr3_aa: CASSPLVGAGVYSNQPQHF

j_call: TRBJ1-1
d_call: -
v_call: TRBV13
clone_size: -
cdr3_nt: TGTGCCAGCAGTCCCGGGACGGGAAGAGCCACTGAAGCTTTCTTT
cdr3_aa: CASSPGTGRATEAFF

j_call: TRBJ1-3
d_call: -
v_call: TRBV30
clone_size: -
cdr3_nt: TGTGCCCTCATAATCAGGGGTGGAAACACCATATATTTT
cdr3_aa: CALIIRGGNTIYF

j_call: TRBJ1-2
d_call: TRBD1
v_call: TRBV11-2
clone_size: -
cdr3_nt: TGTGCCAGCAGCTTAGTTCGACAGGGGGGCAGGTATGGCTACACCTTC
cdr3_aa: CASSLVRQGGRYGYTF

j_call: TRBJ1-1
d_call: -
v_call: TRBV6-6
clone_size: -
cdr3_nt: TGTGCCAGCAGTTACGGTTGGGCGAACACTGAAGCTTTCTTT
cdr3_aa: CASSYGWANTEAFF

j_call: TRBJ2-3
d_call: TRBD2
v_call: TRBV4-3
clone_size: -
cdr3_nt: TGCGCCAGCAGCCAAGAGGGACTAGCAACTAGCACAGATACGCAGTATTTT
cdr3_aa: CASSQEGLATSTDTQYF

j_call: TRBJ1-6
d_call: -
v_call: TRBV5-6
clone_size: few
cdr3_nt: TGTGCCAGCAGCCGAAGCTATACAGGGTCGGGTTCACCCCTCCACTTT
cdr3_aa: CASSRSYTGSGSPLHF

j_call: TRBJ1-2
d_call: -
v_call: TRBV2
clone_size: few
cdr3_nt: TGTGCCAGCAGGGCCAACAGGGCCCGCTACACCTTC
cdr3_aa: CASRANRARYTF

j_call: TRBJ2-1
d_call: TRBD2
v_call: TRBV4-1
clone_size: once
cdr3_nt: TGCGCCAGCAGCCAAGACATCACAGGAGAGCGGGGGAATGAGCAGTTCTTC
cdr3_aa: CASSQDITGERGNEQFF

j_call: TRBJ2-1
d_call: -
v_call: TRBV7-2
clone_size: -
cdr3_nt: TGTGCCAGCGCCGGACTATCCTACAATGAGCAGTTCTTC
cdr3_aa: CASAGLSYNEQFF

j_call: TRBJ1-6
d_call: TRBD1
v_call: TRBV5-1
clone_size: -
cdr3_nt: TGCGCCAGCAGCTTGGGTGGCGACAGGGTAGTCTCACCCCTCCACTTT
cdr3_aa: CASSLGGDRVVSPLHF

j_call: TRBJ2-7
d_call: TRBD1
v_call: TRBV6-6
clone_size: -
cdr3_nt: TGTGCCAGCAGACTACAGGGGTCAGGGTACGAGCAGTACTTC
cdr3_aa: CASRLQGSGYEQYF

j_call: TRBJ2-3
d_call: -
v_call: TRBV10-2
clone_size: -
cdr3_nt: TGCGCCAGCAGCAGACAGGGAGGTCAGGGGGGCACAGATACGCAGTATTTT
cdr3_aa: CASSRQGGQGGTDTQYF

j_call: TRBJ1-6
d_call: -
v_call: TRBV28
clone_size: -
cdr3_nt: TGTGCCAGCAGTTTGGGGGAGATGGATTCACCCCTCCACTTT
cdr3_aa: CASSLGEMDSPLHF

j_call: TRBJ2-3
d_call: -
v_call: TRBV10-1
clone_size: -
cdr3_nt: TGCGCCAGCAGTGAGGCGACTGCACGAAATACGCAGTATTTT
cdr3_aa: CASSEATARNTQYF

j_call: TRBJ1-2
d_call: TRBD1
v_call: TRBV4-1
clone_size: -
cdr3_nt: TGCGCCAGCAGCCAAGTTTTATTTGGGACAGCCGATAACTATGGCTACACCTTC
cdr3_aa: CASSQVLFGTADNYGYTF

j_call: TRBJ1-6
d_call: -
v_call: TRBV11-2
clone_size: -
cdr3_nt: TGTGCCAGCAGCCCTTACCTCGGACAAGGGGGTTACTTT
cdr3_aa: CASSPYLGQGGYF

j_call: TRBJ1-1
d_call: -
v_call: TRBV5-1
clone_size: -
cdr3_nt: TGCGCCAGCAGCTTGCTCGGGACGGCTTTCTTT
cdr3_aa: CASSLLGTAFF

j_call: TRBJ1-3
d_call: -
v_call: TRBV28
clone_size: once
cdr3_nt: TGTGCCAGCAGCCCAACAGGGGGAAACACCATATATTTT
cdr3_aa: CASSPTGGNTIYF

j_call: TRBJ1-2
d_call: TRBD1
v_call: TRBV19
clone_size: -
cdr3_nt: TGTGCCAGTAGGAGGAGACAGGGGAACTATGGCTACACCTTC
cdr3_aa: CASRRRQGNYGYTF

j_call: TRBJ1-2
d_call: -
v_call: TRBV5-1
clone_size: -
cdr3_nt: TGCGCCAGCAGCGAATTGGCAGGGGTCCATGGCTACACCTTC
cdr3_aa: CASSELAGVHGYTF

j_call: TRBJ1-3
d_call: -
v_call: TRBV11-2
clone_size: -
cdr3_nt: TGTGCCAGCAGCCCCCGGGCCGGAAACACCATATATTTT
cdr3_aa: CASSPRAGNTIYF

j_call: TRBJ1-5
d_call: -
v_call: TRBV19
clone_size: -
cdr3_nt: TGTGCCAGTAGTTTGGCCCTCCTTGGGTCCCAGCCCCAGCATTTT
cdr3_aa: CASSLALLGSQPQHF

j_call: TRBJ1-2
d_call: -
v_call: TRBV14
clone_size: -
cdr3_nt: TGTGCCAGCAGCCAAGATATATCGGGCAGAGGTGGCGGCTACACCTTC
cdr3_aa: CASSQDISGRGGGYTF

j_call: TRBJ2-7
d_call: TRBD1
v_call: TRBV5-1
clone_size: -
cdr3_nt: TGCGCCAGCAGCTTCACAGGGGGCGCGTACGAGCAGTACTTC
cdr3_aa: CASSFTGGAYEQYF

j_call: TRBJ2-7
d_call: -
v_call: TRBV28
clone_size: -
cdr3_nt: TGTGCCAGCAGTTTAGCCAGGGGAATCACCTACGAGCAGTACTTC
cdr3_aa: CASSLARGITYEQYF

j_call: TRBJ2-7
d_call: TRBD1
v_call: TRBV27
clone_size: -
cdr3_nt: TGTGCCAGCAGTTTTGGGGACAGGGCGGGCGAGCAGTACTTC
cdr3_aa: CASSFGDRAGEQYF

j_call: TRBJ2-2
d_call: -
v_call: TRBV9
clone_size: -
cdr3_nt: TGTGCCAGCAGCGCTTCCGCGAACACCGGGGAGCTGTTTTTT
cdr3_aa: CASSASANTGELFF

j_call: TRBJ2-3
d_call: -
v_call: TRBV6-4
clone_size: -
cdr3_nt: TGTGCCAGCACGGGGCTTCGGAGACCAGATACGCAGTATTTT
cdr3_aa: CASTGLRRPDTQYF

j_call: TRBJ1-4
d_call: -
v_call: TRBV7-3
clone_size: -
cdr3_nt: TGTGCCAGCAGCTTACACCCCCCACGCAGGGTTGGTGAAAAACTGTTTTTT
cdr3_aa: CASSLHPPRRVGEKLFF

j_call: TRBJ1-5
d_call: TRBD1
v_call: TRBV18
clone_size: once
cdr3_nt: TGTGCCAGCTCACAGGGACAGGGGGGGGGTCAGCCCCAGCATTTT
cdr3_aa: CASSQGQGGGQPQHF

j_call: TRBJ2-1
d_call: -
v_call: TRBV5-4
clone_size: -
cdr3_nt: TGTGCCAGCAGCTTTGATCAGGAAGACAATGAGCAGTTCTTC
cdr3_aa: CASSFDQEDNEQFF

j_call: TRBJ2-3
d_call: TRBD2
v_call: TRBV4-3
clone_size: -
cdr3_nt: TGCGCCAGCAGCTTGGGGTTAAGCGGGGGGGGCACAGATACGCAGTATTTT
cdr3_aa: CASSLGLSGGGTDTQYF

j_call: TRBJ2-2
d_call: -
v_call: TRBV11-2
clone_size: -
cdr3_nt: TGTGCCAGCAGCTTACAAGGCGGGTCGAACACCGGGGAGCTGTTTTTT
cdr3_aa: CASSLQGGSNTGELFF

j_call: TRBJ2-2
d_call: TRBD2
v_call: TRBV29-1
clone_size: -
cdr3_nt: TGCAGCGTGGGTGGACTAGCGGGAAACACCGGGGAGCTGTTTTTT
cdr3_aa: CSVGGLAGNTGELFF

j_call: TRBJ1-4
d_call: -
v_call: TRBV10-3
clone_size: -
cdr3_nt: TGTGCCATCAACAGGGAAAAAAGAGAAGATGAAAAACTGTTTTTT
cdr3_aa: CAINREKREDEKLFF

j_call: TRBJ1-2
d_call: -
v_call: TRBV19
clone_size: -
cdr3_nt: TGTGCCAGTCTCAAGGGCAGGGACCAACCCTATGGCTACACCTTC
cdr3_aa: CASLKGRDQPYGYTF

j_call: TRBJ1-3
d_call: -
v_call: TRBV30
clone_size: -
cdr3_nt: TGTGCCTGGATAGTCAGAGGTGGAAACACCATATATTTT
cdr3_aa: CAWIVRGGNTIYF